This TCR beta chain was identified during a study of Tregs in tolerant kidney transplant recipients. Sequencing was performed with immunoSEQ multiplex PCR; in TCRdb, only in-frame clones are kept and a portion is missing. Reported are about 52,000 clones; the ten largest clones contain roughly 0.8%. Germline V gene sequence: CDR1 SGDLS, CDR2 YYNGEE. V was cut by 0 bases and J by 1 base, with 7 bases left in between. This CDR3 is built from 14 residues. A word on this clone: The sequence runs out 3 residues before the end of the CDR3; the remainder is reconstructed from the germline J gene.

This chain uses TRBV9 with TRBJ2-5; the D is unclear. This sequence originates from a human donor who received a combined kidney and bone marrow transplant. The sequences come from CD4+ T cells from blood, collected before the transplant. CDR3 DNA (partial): TGTGCCAGCAGCGTAGATACAGTCCAAGAGACC. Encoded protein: CASSVDTVQET. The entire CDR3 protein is CASSVDTVQETQYF. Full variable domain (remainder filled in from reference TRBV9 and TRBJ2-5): DSGVTQTPKHLITATGQRVTLRCSPRSGDLSVYWYQQSLDQGLQFLIQYYNGEERAKGNILERFSAQQFPDLHSELNLSSLELGDSALYFCASSVDTVQETQYFGPGTRLLVL.